The 10 T cell receptor beta chains below were found in one sample sequenced in a study of cytotoxic CD8 clonotypes in ibrutinib-treated CLL. Only in-frame clones appear in the TCRdb table, and some are missing; sequencing was by immunoSEQ multiplex PCR. In the table there are 30,000 to 40,000 clones, roughly three quarters of which are singletons. The sequences come from PBMCs, collected at disease progression, from a patient treated with ibrutinib. Receptors were obtained from a human donor with chronic lymphocytic leukemia.

The genes are TRBV5-4 and TRBJ2-1; the match to TRBD1 covers 10 bases. The CDR3 is 16 amino acids. In germline, CDR1 is SGHNT, CDR2 YYREEE (reference sequence). The V and J ends lost 5 bases and 7 bases, in that order; junction bases with no gene match: 12. The CDR3 DNA is TGTGCCAGCAGTTTCCCCGGGACAGGGGAGGGGAATGAGCAGTTCTTC. Amino acids: CASSFPGTGEGNEQFF. Supplemented by reference TRBV5-4 and TRBJ2-1, the full variable domain reads ETGVTQSPTHLIKTRGQQVTLRCSSQSGHNTVSWYQQALGQGPQFIFQYYREEENGRGNFPPRFSGLQFPNYSSELNVNALELDDSALYLCASSFPGTGEGNEQFFGPGTRLTVL.

This clone is a singleton in its sample. The genes are TRBV29-1 and TRBJ2-7; no definite D call. Trimming stripped 5 bases from V and 4 bases from J, with 9 bases between. The germline CDR1 and CDR2 sequences are SQVTM and ANQGSEA. CDR3 length equals 11 residues. Written as DNA, the CDR3 is TGCAGCGTTACCTGGGGATACGAGCAGTACTTC. The encoded protein is CSVTWGYEQYF.

V is TRBV5-1 and J is TRBJ2-3; 9 bases agree with TRBD1. The length of the CDR3 is 16 residues. The V and J ends lost 2 bases and 2 bases, in that order; junction bases with no gene match: 6. Germline V CDR1 and CDR2: SGHRS, YFSETQ. As DNA, the CDR3 is TGCGCCAGCAGCTTAGGAGACAGGGGGGCCACAGATACGCAGTATTTT. Protein: CASSLGDRGATDTQYF. Variable domain in full (rest from reference TRBV5-1 and TRBJ2-3): KAGVTQTPRYLIKTRGQQVTLSCSPISGHRSVSWYQQTPGQGLQFLFEYFSETQRNKGNFPGRFSGRQFSNSRSEMNVSTLELGDSALYLCASSLGDRGATDTQYFGPGTRLTVL.

V is TRBV27 and J is TRBJ1-4; possible D gene TRBD1, 5 bases. V was trimmed by 2 bases and J by 5 bases, leaving 12 bases between them. This CDR3 spans 15 amino acids. Germline V CDR1 and CDR2: MNHEY, SMNVEV (reference sequence). Here the CDR3 reads CASSLLGGLNEKLFF. CDR3 sequence (DNA): TGTGCCAGCAGTTTACTCGGGGGATTAAATGAAAAACTGTTTTTT.

V is TRBV7-9 and J is TRBJ2-6, with a possible D match to TRBD2 (6 bases). Trimming stripped 2 bases from V and 1 base from J, with 15 bases between. Per the germline V gene, CDR1 is SEHNR and CDR2 is FQNEAQ (reference sequence). CDR3 length equals 18 residues. The CDR3 region has the DNA TGTGCCAGCAGCTTATCGGCGGGGTTTGGTTCTGGGGCCAACGTCCTGACTTTC. Protein product: CASSLSAGFGSGANVLTF.

This clone came up once. This sequence joins TRBV7-6 and TRBJ2-2; possibly TRBD1 for D (6 bases). CDR3 length: 14 amino acids. Germline V gives CDR1 SGHVS, CDR2 FNYEAQ. Trimming shortened V by 3 bases and J by 6 bases, and 11 bases separated the two germline ends. The CDR3 loop is CASSLGQGPGELFF. The CDR3, as DNA: TGTGCCAGCAGCTTGGGTCAGGGGCCCGGGGAGCTGTTTTTT.

The J gene is TRBJ2-2, the V gene TRBV7-9; D is tentatively TRBD1 or TRBD2 (6 bases each). In germline, CDR1 is SEHNR, CDR2 FQNEAQ (reference sequence). V lost 2 bases, J lost 6 bases, and 13 bases lay in between. This CDR3 contains 15 residues. In DNA form, the CDR3 reads TGTGCCAGCAGCTTAATTGGGGGGCTCGCCGGGGAGCTGTTTTTT. Residues: CASSLIGGLAGELFF.

This clone was counted only a few times. V is TRBV7-9 and J is TRBJ1-1, with TRBD1 as a possible D gene (6 bases). Germline V CDR1 and CDR2: SEHNR, FQNEAQ (reference sequence). This CDR3 has 15 amino acids. V gave up 5 bases and J gave up 1 base, with 14 bases separating them. CDR3 in amino acids: CASSHGQPQNTEAFF. The CDR3 nucleotides read TGTGCCAGCAGCCACGGACAGCCACAGAACACTGAAGCTTTCTTT.

The genes are TRBV7-2 and TRBJ1-6; D unresolved. V lost 0 bases and J 8 bases, leaving 20 bases between the germline ends. This CDR3 has 18 residues. Per the germline V gene, CDR1 is SGHTA and CDR2 is FQGNSA. In DNA, the CDR3 is TGTGCCAGCAGCTTAGCAGTCGGATACCTCCCCGGGGATTCACCCCTCCACTTT. Translated, it gives CASSLAVGYLPGDSPLHF.

Only a few counts were recorded for this clone. This rearrangement joins TRBV30 to TRBJ1-1; a possible D gene is TRBD1 (6 bases). The CDR3 covers 10 residues. CDR1 GTSNPN and CDR2 SVGIG come from the germline V gene (reference sequence). The germline V and J ends were trimmed by 8 bases and 11 bases, with 15 bases remaining between them. The CDR3 DNA is TGTGCCGGGGAACAGGGTCGGGCTTTCTTT. Its translation: CAGEQGRAFF.